Each of the 23 T cell receptor beta chains below was sequenced from the same sample in a study of vaccination and CD4 T cells after COVID-19. An Oncomine TCR Beta short-read assay was used to sequence the DNA from cultured CD4+ T cells. TCRdb reanalysed the PCR reads using MiXCR and keeps one entry per CDR3 protein. The profile shows over 8,500 distinct CDR3 sequences, roughly 45% of them singletons. Treatment described: approximately 9-day PBMC culture with coronavirus spike peptide pools or control peptides (ViraFEST assay). These TCRs are of unknown antigen specificity. The sequencing input was CD4+ T cells from blood, cultured in vitro. These receptors were taken from a human donor who had recovered from COVID-19.

This chain joins TRBV15 and TRBJ2-5, with no clear D. The germline CDR1 and CDR2 sequences are LNHNV and YYDKDF (reference sequence). This CDR3 is built from 14 residues. Trimming pared 5 bases from V and 2 bases from J, leaving 12 bases between. CDR3 protein: CATSGRRSQETQYF. CDR3 sequence (DNA): TGTGCCACCAGCGGCCGACGGTCACAAGAGACCCAGTACTTC. Complete variable domain (other parts from reference TRBV15 and TRBJ2-5): DAMVIQNPRYQVTQFGKPVTLSCSQTLNHNVMYWYQQKSSQAPKLLFHYYDKDFNNEADTPDNFQSRRPNTSFCFLDIRSPGLGDTAMYLCATSGRRSQETQYFGPGTRLLVL.

The rearrangement joins TRBV5-1 to TRBJ1-1, with D perhaps matching TRBD1 (6 bases). The CDR3 runs 14 residues. Trimming left V 0 bases short and J 2 bases short, with 8 bases between. Germline V gives CDR1 SGHRS, CDR2 YFSETQ. Here the CDR3 reads CASSLDRANTEAFF. The CDR3 nucleotides read TGCGCCAGCAGCTTGGACAGGGCTAACACTGAAGCTTTCTTT.

This sequence joins TRBV5-1 and TRBJ2-1; TRBD1 aligns across 10 bases. This CDR3 is 15 amino acids long. Germline trimming cut 3 bases from V and 7 bases from J; bases unmatched to any gene: 7. CDR1 is SGHRS and CDR2 is YFSETQ in the germline V gene. CDR3 nucleotides: TGCGCCAGCAGCTGGGGACAGGGGCCCTCTAATGAGCAGTTCTTC. It is translated as CASSWGQGPSNEQFF.

The table lists this clonotype with a few counts. The chain recombines TRBV6-5 with TRBJ1-2; D not resolved. CDR3 length: 14 amino acids. V gave up 4 bases and J gave up 8 bases, with 17 bases separating them. Germline lookup yields CDR1 MNHEY and CDR2 SVGAGI. The CDR3 loop is CASSSDPIITGYTF. The CDR3 bases are TGTGCCAGCAGTTCCGACCCAATTATAACAGGCTACACCTTC.

This clonotype has more than one count but fewer than ten. This rearrangement joins TRBV7-9 to TRBJ1-3; 7 bases match TRBD1. The CDR3 is 16 residues long. V trimming: 1 base; J trimming: 4 bases; junction bases outside the gene matches: 7. Germline V gene sequence: CDR1 SEHNR, CDR2 FQNEAQ (reference sequence). The CDR3 spells CASSLDRGQRGNTIYF. The CDR3 DNA sequence: TGTGCCAGCAGCTTAGACAGGGGACAGCGGGGAAACACCATATATTTT.

V gene TRBV4-1 combines with J gene TRBJ2-7; maybe TRBD2 (6 bases). CDR1 is MGHRA and CDR2 is YSYEKL in the germline V gene. Trimming shortened V by 5 bases and J by 0 bases, and 14 bases separated the two germline ends. This CDR3 region has 15 residues. The CDR3 here is CASSGGTLSSYEQYF. For the CDR3, the DNA is TGCGCCAGCAGCGGAGGGACTCTGAGCTCCTACGAGCAGTACTTC.

V is TRBV7-2 and J is TRBJ2-7; D could derive from TRBD1 or TRBD2 (5 bases each). Germline CDR1 reads SGHTA; CDR2 reads FQGNSA. The CDR3 loop spans 15 amino acids. V lost 5 bases and J 4 bases, leaving 18 bases between the germline ends. The CDR3 coding sequence is TGTGCCAGCAGCCCTCTCCGGGACGGAACTTACGAGCAGTACTTC. Translating gives CASSPLRDGTYEQYF.

The chain carries TRBV6-1 and TRBJ2-5; either TRBD1 or TRBD2 may supply D (7 bases each). V lost 7 bases to trimming and J lost 5 bases, with 17 bases between them. Germline values: CDR1 MNHNS, CDR2 SASEGT. This CDR3 is 14 amino acids long. The CDR3 nucleotides are TGTGCCAGCACCCCCCCAGGGGGGGTGGAGACCCAGTACTTC. Translated: CASTPPGGVETQYF.

This sequence joins TRBV2 and TRBJ1-5, with D possibly being TRBD1 (6 bases). V was clipped by 7 bases and J by 0 bases, with 13 bases between them. This CDR3 has 15 residues. CDR1 and CDR2 (germline): SNHLY, FYNNEI. Here the CDR3 reads CASIGDINSNQPQHF. CDR3 in DNA: TGTGCCAGCATAGGGGACATTAATAGCAATCAGCCCCAGCATTTT. Complete variable domain (other parts from reference TRBV2 and TRBJ1-5): EPEVTQTPSHQVTQMGQEVILRCVPISNHLYFYWYRQILGQKVEFLVSFYNNEISEKSEIFDDQFSVERPDGSNFTLKIRSTKLEDSAMYFCASIGDINSNQPQHFGDGTRLSIL.

This clonotype was seen a few times. CDR3 sequence: CASSIGQGVPGAEAFF. The CDR3 DNA follows: TGTGCCAGTAGTATCGGCCAGGGGGTGCCTGGGGCTGAAGCTTTCTTT. This sequence joins TRBV19 and TRBJ1-1; TRBD1 aligns across 7 bases. The CDR3 is made up of 16 amino acids. The J segment lost 6 bases and the V segment lost 3 bases, leaving 13 bases of the junction unmatched. Looked up from germline, CDR1 is LNHDA and CDR2 is SQIVND (reference sequence).

This sequence joins TRBV20-1 and TRBJ1-5; D perhaps matches TRBD1 (5 bases). V was clipped by 0 bases and J by 6 bases, with 21 bases between them. Germline V gene sequence: CDR1 DFQATT, CDR2 SNEGSKA (reference sequence). The CDR3 runs 17 residues. The CDR3 here is CSARDIGGGGGAQPQHF. The DNA of the CDR3 is TGCAGTGCTAGAGATATAGGAGGTGGCGGAGGGGCTCAGCCCCAGCATTTT.

The rearrangement links TRBV28 to TRBJ1-2; the D gene is possibly TRBD1 (6 bases). The CDR3 consists of 19 residues. The germline V gene has CDR1 MDHEN and CDR2 SYDVKM. V lost 5 bases and J 2 bases, leaving 27 bases between the germline ends. This chain's CDR3 is CASSPYAQGLSTRNYGYTF. DNA of the CDR3: TGTGCCAGCAGTCCCTATGCCCAGGGGCTCAGCACCCGAAACTATGGCTACACCTTC.

The chain combines TRBV7-2 with TRBJ2-2; 10 bases are a match to TRBD2. The germline gives CDR1 SGHTA, CDR2 FQGNSA. J gave up 4 bases and V 2 bases, and 7 bases lay outside the gene matches. There are 17 residues in the CDR3. CDR3 sequence reads: CASSLYPSGGLTGELFF. DNA for the CDR3: TGTGCCAGCAGCTTATACCCTAGCGGGGGCCTCACCGGGGAGCTGTTTTTT.

This rearrangement joins TRBV11-3 to TRBJ1-1; no reliable D call. Germline CDR1 and CDR2: SGHNT and YENEEA. V was shortened by 5 bases and J by 0 bases, with 7 bases between the two germline ends. There are 13 residues in the CDR3. The CDR3 DNA follows: TGTGCCAGCAGCAGAGCACTGAACACTGAAGCTTTCTTT. This gives the protein CASSRALNTEAFF.

J is TRBJ1-2 and V is TRBV5-4, with D hard to call. This CDR3 region has 13 residues. V lost 2 bases and J 8 bases, leaving 13 bases between the germline ends. Germline loops: CDR1 SGHNT, CDR2 YYREEE (reference sequence). The CDR3 is CASSFSTGSGYTF. CDR3 sequence (DNA): TGTGCCAGCAGCTTTAGTACTGGTTCCGGCTACACCTTC.

The rearrangement links TRBV10-3 to TRBJ1-6; no reliable D call. V shed 2 bases and J shed 7 bases, with 12 bases lying between them. Germline V gene sequence: CDR1 ENHRY, CDR2 SYGVKD. This CDR3 has 15 residues. CDR3 in amino acids: CAISEPWGLNSPLHF. The CDR3 bases are TGTGCCATCAGTGAGCCTTGGGGATTGAATTCACCCCTCCACTTT.

The DNA for the CDR3 is TGTGCCAGCAGTGTACAGGGTAGGAGCACTGAAGCTTTCTTT. This gives the protein CASSVQGRSTEAFF. The chain carries TRBV25-1 and TRBJ1-1; TRBD1 might be the D (6 bases). Germline loops: CDR1 MGHDK, CDR2 SYGVNS. V was trimmed by 4 bases and J by 4 bases, leaving 13 bases between them. The CDR3 runs 14 residues.

This chain connects TRBV7-8 to TRBJ2-3, with D possibly being TRBD2 (5 bases). CDR3 length: 18 amino acids. Germline V gene sequence: CDR1 SGHVS, CDR2 FQNEAQ. The V end was cut by 1 base, the J end by 2 bases, with 19 bases between. The CDR3 loop reads CASSLVTFGGSYTDTQYF. Written as DNA, the CDR3 is TGTGCCAGCAGCTTAGTGACATTTGGCGGGTCGTACACAGATACGCAGTATTTT.

This chain joins TRBV19 and TRBJ2-5; weak D call: TRBD1 (6 bases). The CDR3 runs to 14 residues. V lost 4 bases to trimming and J lost 1 base, with 10 bases between them. CDR1 is LNHDA, CDR2 SQIVND, per germline (reference sequence). In DNA, the CDR3 is TGTGCCAGTAGTAAGGGGGTAACCCAAGAGACCCAGTACTTC. Its protein product is CASSKGVTQETQYF.

V usage is TRBV5-4 and J usage is TRBJ1-1; possibly TRBD1 for D (5 bases). Germline CDR1 and CDR2: SGHNT and YYREEE (reference sequence). CDR3 size: 14 residues. Trimming shortened V by 0 bases and J by 5 bases, and 11 bases separated the two germline ends. CDR3 coding DNA: TGTGCCAGCAGCTTGGCGGGTAGGGGAACTGAAGCTTTCTTT. Residues: CASSLAGRGTEAFF.

V and J are TRBV30 and TRBJ1-6; D is possibly TRBD1 (5 bases). V was pared by 2 bases and J by 4 bases, with 9 bases between. This CDR3 contains 14 residues. Per germline, CDR1 GTSNPN and CDR2 SVGIG (reference sequence). The CDR3 DNA follows: TGTGCCTGGAGTCCCAGGGATTATAATTCACCCCTCCACTTT. Amino acids: CAWSPRDYNSPLHF.

This sequence joins TRBV20-1 and TRBJ2-7; 7 nucleotides line up with TRBD1. This CDR3 is built from 15 residues. V lost 6 bases to trimming and J lost 2 bases; unmatched junction nucleotides: 13. From germline, CDR1 is DFQATT and CDR2 SNEGSKA (reference sequence). The DNA of the CDR3 is TGCAGTGCCATTACTTCGGACAGGCTGACCTACGAGCAGTACTTC. This encodes CSAITSDRLTYEQYF.

This clonotype was seen more than once but under ten times. The J gene is TRBJ1-1, the V gene TRBV7-9; tentatively, D is TRBD1 (6 bases). The CDR3 totals 15 residues. Germline values: CDR1 SEHNR, CDR2 FQNEAQ (reference sequence). Trimming cost V 0 bases and J 3 bases, with 11 bases left between them. The CDR3 nucleotides read TGTGCCAGCAGCTTAGCTGCAGGGGACTACACTGAAGCTTTCTTT. Protein: CASSLAAGDYTEAFF.